Sequencing of this TCR beta chain was carried out in a study of human T cells and chemical hapten exposure. Sample time point: patch test 2, 6 weeks after DPC sensitization. As to treatment: therapeutic diphenylcyclopropenone sensitization with weekly scalp DPC. In its sample, this clonotype was seen many times. TCRdb fed the RACE reads into MiXCR, producing one record per CDR3 protein. The table lists a few hundred thousand distinct CDR3 sequences, just under 6.5% of them singletons, with more than 5.5% in the top ten. The CDR3 length is 11 residues. Germline values: CDR1 SQVTM, CDR2 ANQGSEA. V lost 7 bases and J 5 bases, leaving 9 bases between the germline ends.

V is TRBV29-1 and J is TRBJ2-4, with D unresolved. The sample in question was whole blood, obtained in connection with sensitization to the hapten diphenylcyclopropenone (DPC). The clonotype originates from a woman under 30 with alopecia areata. Some clones in this sample may be carry-over from other donors' samples. The CDR3 nucleotides are TGCAGCGCAAGGACCGAAAACATTCAGTACTTC. This encodes CSARTENIQYF.